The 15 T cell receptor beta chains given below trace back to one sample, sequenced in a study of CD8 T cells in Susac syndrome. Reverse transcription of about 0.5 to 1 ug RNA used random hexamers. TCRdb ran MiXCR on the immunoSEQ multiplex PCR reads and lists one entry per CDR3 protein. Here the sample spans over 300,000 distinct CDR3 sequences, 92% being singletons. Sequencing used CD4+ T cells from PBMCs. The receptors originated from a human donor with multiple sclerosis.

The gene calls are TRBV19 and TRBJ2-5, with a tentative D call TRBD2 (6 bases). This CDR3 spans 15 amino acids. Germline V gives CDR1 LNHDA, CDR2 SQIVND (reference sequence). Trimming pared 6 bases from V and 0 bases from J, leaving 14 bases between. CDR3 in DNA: TGTGCCAGTAGGGAGATAGCGGCTTACCAAGAGACCCAGTACTTC. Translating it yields CASREIAAYQETQYF.

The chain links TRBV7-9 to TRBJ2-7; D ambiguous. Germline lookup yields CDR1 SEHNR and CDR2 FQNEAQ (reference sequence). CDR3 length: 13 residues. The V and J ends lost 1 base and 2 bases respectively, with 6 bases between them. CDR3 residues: CASSLDAPYEQYF. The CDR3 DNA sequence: TGTGCCAGCAGCTTAGACGCTCCCTACGAGCAGTACTTC.

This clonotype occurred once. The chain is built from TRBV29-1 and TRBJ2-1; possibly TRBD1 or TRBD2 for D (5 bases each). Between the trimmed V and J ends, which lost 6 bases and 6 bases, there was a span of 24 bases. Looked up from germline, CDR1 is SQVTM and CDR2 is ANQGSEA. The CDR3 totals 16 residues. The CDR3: CSVQDSGTVGINEQFF. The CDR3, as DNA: TGCAGCGTCCAAGATTCCGGGACGGTCGGGATCAATGAGCAGTTCTTC.

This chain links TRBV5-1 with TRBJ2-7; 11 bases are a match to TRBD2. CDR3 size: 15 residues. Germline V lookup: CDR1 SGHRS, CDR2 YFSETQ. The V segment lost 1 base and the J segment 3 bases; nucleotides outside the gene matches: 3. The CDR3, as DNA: TGCGCCAGCAGCTTGACTAGCGGGAGTTTCTACGAGCAGTACTTC. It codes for CASSLTSGSFYEQYF. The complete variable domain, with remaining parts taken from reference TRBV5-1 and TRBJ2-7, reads KAGVTQTPRYLIKTRGQQVTLSCSPISGHRSVSWYQQTPGQGLQFLFEYFSETQRNKGNFPGRFSGRQFSNSRSEMNVSTLELGDSALYLCASSLTSGSFYEQYFGPGTRLTVT.

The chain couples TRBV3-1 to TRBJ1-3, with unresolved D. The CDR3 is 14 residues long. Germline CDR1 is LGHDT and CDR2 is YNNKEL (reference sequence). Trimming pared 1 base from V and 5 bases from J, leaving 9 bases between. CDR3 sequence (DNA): TGTGCCAGCAGCCAAGGCTTGAGACGAAACACCATATATTTT. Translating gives CASSQGLRRNTIYF.

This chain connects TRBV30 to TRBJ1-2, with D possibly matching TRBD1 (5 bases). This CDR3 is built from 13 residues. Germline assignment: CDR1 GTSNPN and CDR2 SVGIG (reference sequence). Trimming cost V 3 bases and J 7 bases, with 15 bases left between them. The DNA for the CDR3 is TGTGCCTGGAGCAGGGACCCGACAAGTGGCTACACCTTC. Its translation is CAWSRDPTSGYTF.

CDR3 amino acids: CASSSDGTGNTGELFF. In DNA, the CDR3 is TGTGCCAGCAGTTCCGATGGGACAGGGAACACCGGGGAGCTGTTTTTT. This chain joins TRBV12-3 or TRBV12-4 and TRBJ2-2; TRBD1 matches 8 bases. V shed 4 bases and J 1 base; nucleotides not matched to a gene: 5. CDR3 length equals 16 residues.

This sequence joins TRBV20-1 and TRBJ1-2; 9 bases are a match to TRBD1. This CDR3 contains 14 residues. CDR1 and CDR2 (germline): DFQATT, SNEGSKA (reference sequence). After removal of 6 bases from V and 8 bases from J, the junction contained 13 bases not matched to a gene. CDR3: CSATGGRRLGGYTF. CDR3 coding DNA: TGCAGTGCGACAGGGGGAAGAAGGTTGGGGGGCTACACCTTC.

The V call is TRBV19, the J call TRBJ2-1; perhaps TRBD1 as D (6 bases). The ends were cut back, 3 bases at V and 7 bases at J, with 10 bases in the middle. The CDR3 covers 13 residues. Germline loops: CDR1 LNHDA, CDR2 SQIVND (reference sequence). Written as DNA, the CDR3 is TGTGCCAGTAGTATCCGCGACAGGAATGAGCAGTTCTTC. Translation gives CASSIRDRNEQFF.

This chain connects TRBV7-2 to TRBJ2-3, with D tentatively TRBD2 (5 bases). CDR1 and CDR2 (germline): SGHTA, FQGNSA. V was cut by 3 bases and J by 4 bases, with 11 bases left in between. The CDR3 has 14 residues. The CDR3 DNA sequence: TGTGCCAGCAGCTTGGCGGGCGTGTCAGATACGCAGTATTTT. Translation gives CASSLAGVSDTQYF.

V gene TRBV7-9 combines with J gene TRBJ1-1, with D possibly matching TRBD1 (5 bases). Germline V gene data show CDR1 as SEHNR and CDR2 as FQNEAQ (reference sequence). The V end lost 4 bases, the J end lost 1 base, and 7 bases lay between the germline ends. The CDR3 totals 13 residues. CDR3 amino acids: CASSWGGNTEAFF. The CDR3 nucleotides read TGTGCCAGCAGCTGGGGGGGGAACACTGAAGCTTTCTTT. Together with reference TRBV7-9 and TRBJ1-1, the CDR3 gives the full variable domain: DTGVSQNPRHKITKRGQNVTFRCDPISEHNRLYWYRQTLGQGPEFLTYFQNEAQLEKSRLLSDRFSAERPKGSFSTLEIQRTEQGDSAMYLCASSWGGNTEAFFGQGTRLTVV.

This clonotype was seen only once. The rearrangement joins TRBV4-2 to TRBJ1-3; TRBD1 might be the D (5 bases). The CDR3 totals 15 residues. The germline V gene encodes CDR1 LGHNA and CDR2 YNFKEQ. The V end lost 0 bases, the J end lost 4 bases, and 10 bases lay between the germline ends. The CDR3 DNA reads TGTGCCAGCAGCCAAGAAACGAACAGGGGAAACACCATATATTTT. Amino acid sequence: CASSQETNRGNTIYF.

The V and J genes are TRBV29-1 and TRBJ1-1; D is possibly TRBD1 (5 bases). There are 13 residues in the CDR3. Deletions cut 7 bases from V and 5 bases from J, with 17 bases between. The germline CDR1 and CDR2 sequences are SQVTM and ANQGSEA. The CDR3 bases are TGCAGCGCTCGGACGGGGGATTGGACTGAAGCTTTCTTT. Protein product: CSARTGDWTEAFF.

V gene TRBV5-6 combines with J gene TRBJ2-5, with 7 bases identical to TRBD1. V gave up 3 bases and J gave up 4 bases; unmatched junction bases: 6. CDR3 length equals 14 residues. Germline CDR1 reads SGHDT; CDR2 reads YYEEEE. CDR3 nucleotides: TGTGCCAGCAGCTCCAGACAGGGTGGAGAGACCCAGTACTTC. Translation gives CASSSRQGGETQYF.

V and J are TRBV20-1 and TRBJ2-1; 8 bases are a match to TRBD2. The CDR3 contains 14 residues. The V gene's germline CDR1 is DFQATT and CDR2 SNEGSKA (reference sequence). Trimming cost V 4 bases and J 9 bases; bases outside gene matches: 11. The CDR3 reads CSAILAGRGGEQFF. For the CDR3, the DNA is TGCAGTGCTATTTTAGCGGGAAGAGGTGGTGAGCAGTTCTTC.